Below, one T cell receptor (beta chain) is given with its context. What it binds is not known. This sample's time point: week 5, during vaccination. A single vaccine dose contained 300 ug of mutant IDH1 20-mer peptide, and topical imiquimod was used with it. CDR1 LNHNV and CDR2 YYDKDF come from the germline V gene (reference sequence). This CDR3 comprises 18 residues. The J segment lost 4 bases and the V segment lost 8 bases, leaving 20 bases of the junction unmatched. The source of the sample is a study of a mutant IDH1 vaccine in newly diagnosed glioma. Profiling relied on immunoSEQ multiplex PCR, and the TCRdb table lists in-frame clones only, not all of them. The table has approximately 50,000 clones, approximately 78% seen once.

The J gene is TRBJ1-5, the V gene TRBV15; TRBD1 matches at 7 bases. Sequences were derived from PBMCs, sampled from a glioma patient whose treatment included an IDH1 peptide vaccine. This clonotype was obtained from a man between 50 and 59 years old with glioma. The chain's CDR3 is CATWTDLKGRGLNQPQHF. DNA of the CDR3: TGTGCCACCTGGACAGACTTGAAGGGCAGGGGGTTAAATCAGCCCCAGCATTTT.